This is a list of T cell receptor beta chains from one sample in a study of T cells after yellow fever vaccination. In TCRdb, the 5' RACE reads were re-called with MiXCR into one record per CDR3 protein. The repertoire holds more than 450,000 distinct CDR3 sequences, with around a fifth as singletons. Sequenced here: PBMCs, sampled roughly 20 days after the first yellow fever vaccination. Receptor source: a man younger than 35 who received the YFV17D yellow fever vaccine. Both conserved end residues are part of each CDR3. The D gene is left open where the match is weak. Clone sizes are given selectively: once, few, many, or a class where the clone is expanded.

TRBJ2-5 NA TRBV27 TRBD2 CASSFGGGRGTQYF TGTGCCAGCAGTTTCGGCGGGGGTCGGGGGACCCAGTACTTC
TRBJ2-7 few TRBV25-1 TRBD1 CASSESGRGYSYEQYF TGTGCCAGCAGTGAATCGGGCAGGGGGTACTCCTACGAGCAGTACTTC
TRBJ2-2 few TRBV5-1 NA CASSLRQRNTGELFF TGCGCCAGCAGCTTGCGACAGAGGAACACCGGGGAGCTGTTTTTT
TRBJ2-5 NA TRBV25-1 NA CASSEWDGLTGTQYF TGTGCCAGCAGTGAATGGGATGGACTGACGGGGACCCAGTACTTC
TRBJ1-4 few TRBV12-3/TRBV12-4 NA CASSLQVPTEKLFF TGTGCCAGCAGTCTACAGGTCCCGACTGAAAAACTGTTTTTT
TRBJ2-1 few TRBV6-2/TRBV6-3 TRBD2 CASSPLAGGPNEQFF TGTGCCAGCAGTCCACTAGCGGGGGGGCCTAATGAGCAGTTCTTC
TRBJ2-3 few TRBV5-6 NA CASSTSFGPADTQYF TGTGCCAGCAGCACATCGTTTGGGCCTGCAGATACGCAGTATTTT
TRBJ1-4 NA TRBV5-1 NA CASSTNPGTIDEKLFF TGCGCCAGCAGCACGAATCCCGGGACGATAGATGAAAAACTGTTTTTT
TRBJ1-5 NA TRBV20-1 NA CSAREDFNQPQHF TGCAGTGCTAGAGAAGACTTCAATCAGCCCCAGCATTTT
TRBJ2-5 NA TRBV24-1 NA CATSPRGPQETQYF TGTGCCACCAGTCCCCGGGGGCCCCAAGAGACCCAGTACTTC
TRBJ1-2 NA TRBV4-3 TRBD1 CASSHRTGEYGYTF TGCGCCAGCAGCCACCGGACAGGGGAGTATGGCTACACCTTC
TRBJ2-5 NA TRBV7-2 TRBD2 CASCSQRGQETQYF TGTGCCTCCTGTTCCCAGCGGGGCCAAGAGACCCAGTACTTC
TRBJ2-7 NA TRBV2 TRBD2 CASTRGTSGGSGEQYF TGTGCCAGCACCCGAGGGACTAGCGGGGGGTCGGGCGAGCAGTACTTC
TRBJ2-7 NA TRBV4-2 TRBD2 CASSQAFSGGPHQGEQYF TGTGCCAGCAGCCAAGCGTTTAGCGGGGGCCCCCATCAAGGGGAGCAGTACTTC
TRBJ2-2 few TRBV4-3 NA CASSQTRTNTGELFF TGCGCCAGCAGCCAAACCAGGACGAACACCGGGGAGCTGTTTTTT
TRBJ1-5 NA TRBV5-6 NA CASSLRGFNQPQHF TGTGCCAGCAGCTTACGGGGGTTTAATCAGCCCCAGCATTTT